Sequencing of this TCR beta chain was carried out in a study of T cell responses to AZD1222 COVID-19 vaccine. CDR3 size: 15 residues. The germline V and J ends were trimmed by 3 bases and 5 bases, with 17 bases remaining between them. Germline V gene data show CDR1 as SGDLS and CDR2 as YYNGEE. Sequencing was performed with immunoSEQ multiplex PCR; in TCRdb, only in-frame clones are kept and a portion is missing. The table lists approximately 50,000 clones, 60% to 85% of them singletons, with 6.6% in the top ten. The sample in question was peripheral blood, obtained on day 0 of AZD1222 vaccination. The chain joins TRBV9 to TRBJ2-5; D remains ambiguous. This TCR came from an adult in good health. CDR3 loop: CASSGTLDNGETQYF. In DNA, the CDR3 is TGTGCCAGCAGCGGAACCCTAGATAACGGGGAGACCCAGTACTTC.